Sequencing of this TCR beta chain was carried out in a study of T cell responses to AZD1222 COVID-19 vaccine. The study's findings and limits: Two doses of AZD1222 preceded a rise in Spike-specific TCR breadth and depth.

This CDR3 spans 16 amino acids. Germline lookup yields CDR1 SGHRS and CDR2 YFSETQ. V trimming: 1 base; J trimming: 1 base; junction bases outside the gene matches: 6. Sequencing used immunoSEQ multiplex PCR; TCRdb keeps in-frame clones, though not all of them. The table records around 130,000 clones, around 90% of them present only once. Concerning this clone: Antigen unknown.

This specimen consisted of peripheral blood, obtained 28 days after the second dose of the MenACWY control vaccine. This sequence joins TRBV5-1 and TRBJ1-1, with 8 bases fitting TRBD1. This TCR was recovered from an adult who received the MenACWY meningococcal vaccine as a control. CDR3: CASSLTTGGGNTEAFF. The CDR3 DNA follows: TGCGCCAGCAGCTTGACCACAGGGGGAGGGAACACTGAAGCTTTCTTT.